This TCR beta chain was sequenced during a study of blood T cells in healthy people across ages. The CDR3 length is 15 residues. Drawn from each donor were 8.5 to 10 milliliters of peripheral blood. No fewer than 6 million PBMCs went into each sample. Then a second PCR, running roughly 7 to 12 cycles, was carried out with a sample-barcoded 5' primer and a J-beta primer mix. TCRdb redid the calling of the 5' RACE reads with MiXCR, one entry per CDR3 protein. The repertoire holds approximately 900,000 distinct CDR3 sequences, with about 48% as singletons. The sequenced sample was blood. The genes are TRBV21-1 and TRBJ1-5; the D segment call TRBD1 is taken from the table without a DNA check. TRBV21-1 counts as a pseudogene. The TCR originated in a man in his thirties or forties in good health. The DNA of the CDR3 is TGTGCCAGCAAACTCCGGCCAGGGAGCAATCAGCCCCAGCATTTT. Protein product: CASKLRPGSNQPQHF.